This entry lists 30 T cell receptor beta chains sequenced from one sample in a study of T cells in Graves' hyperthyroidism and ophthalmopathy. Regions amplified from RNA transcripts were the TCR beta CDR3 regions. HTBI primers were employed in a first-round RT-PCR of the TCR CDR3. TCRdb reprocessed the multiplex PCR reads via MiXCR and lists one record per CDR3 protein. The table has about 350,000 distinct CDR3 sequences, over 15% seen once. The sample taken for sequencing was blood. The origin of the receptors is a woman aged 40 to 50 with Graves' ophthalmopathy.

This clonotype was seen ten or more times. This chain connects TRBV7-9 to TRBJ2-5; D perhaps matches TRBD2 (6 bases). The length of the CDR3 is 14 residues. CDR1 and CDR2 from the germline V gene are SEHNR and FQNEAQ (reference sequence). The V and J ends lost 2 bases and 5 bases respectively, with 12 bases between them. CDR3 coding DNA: TGTGCCAGCAGCTTAATGGCAGGGACTGAGACCCAGTACTTC. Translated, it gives CASSLMAGTETQYF.

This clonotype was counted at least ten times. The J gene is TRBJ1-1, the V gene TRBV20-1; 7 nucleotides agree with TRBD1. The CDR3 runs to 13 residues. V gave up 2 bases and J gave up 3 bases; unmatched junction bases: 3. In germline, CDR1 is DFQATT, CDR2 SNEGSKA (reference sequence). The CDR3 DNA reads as TGCAGTGCTAGATGGGACAGATACACTGAAGCTTTCTTT. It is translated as CSARWDRYTEAFF.

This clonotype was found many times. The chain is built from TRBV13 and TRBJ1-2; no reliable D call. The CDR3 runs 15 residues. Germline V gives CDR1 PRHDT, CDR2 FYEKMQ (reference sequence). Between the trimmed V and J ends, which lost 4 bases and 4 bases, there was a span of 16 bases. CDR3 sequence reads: CASSYRSERGYGYTF. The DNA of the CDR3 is TGTGCCAGCAGCTATAGATCGGAGCGGGGCTATGGCTACACCTTC.

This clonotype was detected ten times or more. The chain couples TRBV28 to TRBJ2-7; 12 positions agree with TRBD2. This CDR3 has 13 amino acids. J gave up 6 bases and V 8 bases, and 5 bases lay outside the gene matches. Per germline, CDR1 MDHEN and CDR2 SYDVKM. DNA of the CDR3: TGTGCCAGCGGACTAGCGGGATTGGGCGAGCAGTACTTC. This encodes CASGLAGLGEQYF.

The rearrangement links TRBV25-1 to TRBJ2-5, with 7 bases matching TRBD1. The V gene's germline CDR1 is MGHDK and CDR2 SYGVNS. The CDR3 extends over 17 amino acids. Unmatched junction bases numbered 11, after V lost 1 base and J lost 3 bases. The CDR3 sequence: CASSELGEGTAKETQYF. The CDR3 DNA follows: TGTGCCAGCAGTGAATTGGGGGAAGGGACAGCAAAAGAGACCCAGTACTTC. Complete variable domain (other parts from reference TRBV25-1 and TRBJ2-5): EADIYQTPRYLVIGTGKKITLECSQTMGHDKMYWYQQDPGMELHLIHYSYGVNSTEKGDLSSESTVSRIRTEHFPLTLESARPSHTSQYLCASSELGEGTAKETQYFGPGTRLLVL.

CDR3 DNA sequence: TGTGCCAGCTTGAAAGGGGGGCGGGCGAACACTGAAGCTTTCTTT. Translating it yields CASLKGGRANTEAFF. The chain couples TRBV6-1 to TRBJ1-1, with D perhaps matching TRBD1 (6 bases). From germline, CDR1 is MNHNS and CDR2 SASEGT. The CDR3 is made up of 15 amino acids. V was trimmed by 8 bases and J by 1 base, leaving 17 bases between them.

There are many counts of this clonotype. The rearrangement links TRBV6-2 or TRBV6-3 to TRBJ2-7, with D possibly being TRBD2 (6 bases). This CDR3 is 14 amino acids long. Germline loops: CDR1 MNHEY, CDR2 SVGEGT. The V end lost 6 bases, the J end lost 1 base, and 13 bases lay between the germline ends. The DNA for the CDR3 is TGTGCCAGCAGAGACCTTAGCGGATCCTACGAGCAGTACTTC. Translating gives CASRDLSGSYEQYF.

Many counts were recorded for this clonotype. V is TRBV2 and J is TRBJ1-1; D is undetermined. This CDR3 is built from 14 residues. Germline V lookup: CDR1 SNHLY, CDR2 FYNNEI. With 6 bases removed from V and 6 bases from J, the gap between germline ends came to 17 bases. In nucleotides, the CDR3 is TGTGCCAGCAGAGACGACGGGGAGGGCGCTGAAGCTTTCTTT. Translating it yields CASRDDGEGAEAFF.

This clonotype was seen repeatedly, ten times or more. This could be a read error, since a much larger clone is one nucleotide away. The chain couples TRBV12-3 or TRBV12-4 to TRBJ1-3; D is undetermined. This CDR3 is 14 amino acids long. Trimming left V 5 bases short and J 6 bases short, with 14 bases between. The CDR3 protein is CASSPDEDPNTIYF. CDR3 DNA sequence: TGTGCCAGCAGTCCAGACGAAGACCCAAACACCATATATTTT.

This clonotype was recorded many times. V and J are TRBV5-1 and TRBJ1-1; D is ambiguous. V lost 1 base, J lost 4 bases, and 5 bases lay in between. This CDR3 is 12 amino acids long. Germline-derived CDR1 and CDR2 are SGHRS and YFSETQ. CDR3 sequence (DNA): TGCGCCAGCAGCTTGCATTCCACTGAAGCTTTCTTT. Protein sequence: CASSLHSTEAFF.

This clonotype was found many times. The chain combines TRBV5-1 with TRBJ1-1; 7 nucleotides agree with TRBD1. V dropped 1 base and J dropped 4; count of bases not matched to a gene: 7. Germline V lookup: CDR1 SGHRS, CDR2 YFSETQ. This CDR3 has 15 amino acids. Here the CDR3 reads CASSLRTGRGTEAFF. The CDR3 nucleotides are TGCGCCAGCAGCTTGAGGACAGGCCGGGGCACTGAAGCTTTCTTT.

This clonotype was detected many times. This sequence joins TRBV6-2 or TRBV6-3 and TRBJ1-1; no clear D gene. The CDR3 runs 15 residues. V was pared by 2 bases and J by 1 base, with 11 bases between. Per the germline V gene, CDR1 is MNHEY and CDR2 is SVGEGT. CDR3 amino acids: CASSYLGWGNTEAFF. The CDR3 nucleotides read TGTGCCAGCAGTTACCTCGGCTGGGGGAACACTGAAGCTTTCTTT.

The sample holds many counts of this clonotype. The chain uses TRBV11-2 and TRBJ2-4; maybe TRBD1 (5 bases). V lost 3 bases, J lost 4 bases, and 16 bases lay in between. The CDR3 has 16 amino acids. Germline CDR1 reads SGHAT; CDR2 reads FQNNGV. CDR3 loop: CASSFLPGMEKNIQYF. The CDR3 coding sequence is TGTGCCAGCAGCTTCCTCCCAGGGATGGAGAAAAACATTCAGTACTTC.

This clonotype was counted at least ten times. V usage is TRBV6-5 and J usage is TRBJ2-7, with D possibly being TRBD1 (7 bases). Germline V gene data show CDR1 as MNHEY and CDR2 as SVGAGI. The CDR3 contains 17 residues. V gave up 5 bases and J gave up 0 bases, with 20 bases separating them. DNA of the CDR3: TGTGCCAGCAGTCGTGGGCCCGGAGGGGGCTTCTCCTACGAGCAGTACTTC. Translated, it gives CASSRGPGGGFSYEQYF.

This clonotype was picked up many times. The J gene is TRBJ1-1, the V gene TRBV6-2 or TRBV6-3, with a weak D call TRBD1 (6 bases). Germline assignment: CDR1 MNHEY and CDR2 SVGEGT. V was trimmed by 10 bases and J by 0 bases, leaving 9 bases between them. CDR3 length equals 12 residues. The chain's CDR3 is CANYRVNTEAFF. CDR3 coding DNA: TGTGCCAATTACAGGGTGAACACTGAAGCTTTCTTT.

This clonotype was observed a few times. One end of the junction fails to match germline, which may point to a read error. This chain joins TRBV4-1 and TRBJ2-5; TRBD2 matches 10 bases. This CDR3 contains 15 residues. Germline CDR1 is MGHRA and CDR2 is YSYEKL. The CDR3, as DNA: TGCGCCAGCAGCCGAGTCCTAGCGGGAGAAGAGACCCAATACTTC. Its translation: CASSRVLAGEETQYF.

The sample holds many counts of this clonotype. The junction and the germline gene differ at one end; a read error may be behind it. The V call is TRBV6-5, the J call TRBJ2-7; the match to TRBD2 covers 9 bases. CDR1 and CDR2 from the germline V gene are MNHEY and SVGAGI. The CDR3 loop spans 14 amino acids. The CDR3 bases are TGTGCAAGCAGGGTGCGGGAGGGCCTAAGTGAGCAGTACTTC. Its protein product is CASRVREGLSEQYF.

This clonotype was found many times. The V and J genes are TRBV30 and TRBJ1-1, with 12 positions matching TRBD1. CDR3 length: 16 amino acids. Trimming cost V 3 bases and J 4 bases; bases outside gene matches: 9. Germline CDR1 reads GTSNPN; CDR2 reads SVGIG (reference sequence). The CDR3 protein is CAWSGGDRGHGTEAFF. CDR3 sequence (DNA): TGTGCCTGGAGCGGAGGGGACAGGGGGCACGGCACTGAAGCTTTCTTT.

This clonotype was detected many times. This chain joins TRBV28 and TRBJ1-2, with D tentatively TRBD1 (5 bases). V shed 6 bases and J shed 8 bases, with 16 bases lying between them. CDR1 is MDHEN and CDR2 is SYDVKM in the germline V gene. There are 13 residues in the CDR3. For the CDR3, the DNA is TGTGCCAGCAGCCCCGGGACGACGAGGGGCTACACCTTC. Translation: CASSPGTTRGYTF.

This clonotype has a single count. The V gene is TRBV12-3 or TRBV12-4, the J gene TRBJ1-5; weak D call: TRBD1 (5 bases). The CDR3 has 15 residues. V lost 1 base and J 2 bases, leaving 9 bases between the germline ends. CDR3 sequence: CASSLVAGRNQPQHF. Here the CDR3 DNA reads TGTGCCAGCAGTTTAGTGGCAGGGCGCAATCAGCCCCAGCATTTT.

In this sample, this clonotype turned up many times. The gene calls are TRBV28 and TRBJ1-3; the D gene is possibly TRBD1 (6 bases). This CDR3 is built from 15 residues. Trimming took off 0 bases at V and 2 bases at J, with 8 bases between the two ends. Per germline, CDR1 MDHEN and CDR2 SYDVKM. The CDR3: CASSLWTGTGNTIYF. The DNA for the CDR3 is TGTGCCAGCAGTTTATGGACAGGTACTGGAAACACCATATATTTT.

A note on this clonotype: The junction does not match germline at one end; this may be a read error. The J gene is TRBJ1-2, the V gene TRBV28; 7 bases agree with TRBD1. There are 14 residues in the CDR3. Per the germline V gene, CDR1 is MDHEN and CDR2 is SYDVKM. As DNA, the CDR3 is TGTGCCAGCAGTTTCGTCCCGACAGGGTCTGGCTACAGCTTC. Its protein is CASSFVPTGSGYSF.

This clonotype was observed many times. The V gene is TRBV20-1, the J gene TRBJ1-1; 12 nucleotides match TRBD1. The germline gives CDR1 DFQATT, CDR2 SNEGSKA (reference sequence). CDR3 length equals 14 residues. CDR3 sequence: CRGQGAAADTEAFF. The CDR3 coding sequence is TGCAGGGGACAGGGGGCGGCCGCGGACACTGAAGCTTTCTTT.

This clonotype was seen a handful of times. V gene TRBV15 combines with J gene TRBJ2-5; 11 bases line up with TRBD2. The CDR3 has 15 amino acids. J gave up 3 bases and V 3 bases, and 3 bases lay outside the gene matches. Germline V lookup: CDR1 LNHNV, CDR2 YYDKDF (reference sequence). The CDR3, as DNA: TGTGCCACCAGCAGTGGGACTAGCGGAAAAGAGACCCAGTACTTC. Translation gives CATSSGTSGKETQYF.

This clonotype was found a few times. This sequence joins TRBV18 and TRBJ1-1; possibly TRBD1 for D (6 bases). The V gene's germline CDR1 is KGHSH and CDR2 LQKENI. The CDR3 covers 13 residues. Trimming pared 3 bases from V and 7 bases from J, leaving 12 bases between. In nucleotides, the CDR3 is TGTGCCAGCTCACCGGTACAGGGTGGTGAAGCTTTCTTT. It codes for CASSPVQGGEAFF.

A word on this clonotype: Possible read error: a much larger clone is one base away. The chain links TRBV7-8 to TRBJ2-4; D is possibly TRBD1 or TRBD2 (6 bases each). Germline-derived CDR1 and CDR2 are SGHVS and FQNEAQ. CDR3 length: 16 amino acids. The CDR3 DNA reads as TGTGCCAGCAGCTTAGGGGGTATGGGGGGCAAAAACACTCAGTACTTC. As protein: CASSLGGMGGKNTQYF.

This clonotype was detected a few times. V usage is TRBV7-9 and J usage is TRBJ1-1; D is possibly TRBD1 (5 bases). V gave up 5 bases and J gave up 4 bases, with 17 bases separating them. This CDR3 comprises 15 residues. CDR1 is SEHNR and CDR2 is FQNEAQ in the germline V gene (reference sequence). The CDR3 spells CASSPVGGRSTEAFF. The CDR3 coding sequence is TGTGCCAGCAGCCCCGTGGGGGGGAGAAGCACTGAAGCTTTCTTT.

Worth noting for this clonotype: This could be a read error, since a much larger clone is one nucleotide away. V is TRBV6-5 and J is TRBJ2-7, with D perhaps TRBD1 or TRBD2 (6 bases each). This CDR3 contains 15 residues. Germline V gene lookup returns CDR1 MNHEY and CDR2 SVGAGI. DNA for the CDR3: TGTGTCAGCAGTTACTTCGCAGGGGAGGACTACGAGCAGTACTTC. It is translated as CVSSYFAGEDYEQYF.

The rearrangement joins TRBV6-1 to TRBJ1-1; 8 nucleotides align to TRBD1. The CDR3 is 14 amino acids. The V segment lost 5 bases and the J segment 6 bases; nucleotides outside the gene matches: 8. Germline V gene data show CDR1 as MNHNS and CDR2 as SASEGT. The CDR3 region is CASSTWDRKAEAFF. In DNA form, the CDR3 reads TGTGCCAGCAGTACCTGGGACAGGAAGGCTGAAGCTTTCTTT.

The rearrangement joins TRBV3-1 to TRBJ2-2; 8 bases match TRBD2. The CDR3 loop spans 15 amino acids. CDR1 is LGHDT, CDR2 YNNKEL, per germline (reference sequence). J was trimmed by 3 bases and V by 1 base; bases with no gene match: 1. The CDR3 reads CASSQVAGYTGELFF. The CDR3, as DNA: TGTGCCAGCAGCCAAGTAGCGGGATACACCGGGGAGCTGTTTTTT.